This passage covers 20 T cell receptor beta chains from one sample sequenced in a study of memory CD4+ T cells and cytomegalovirus serostatus (dated by TCRdb to between 2018 and 2020). The library was prepared using the immunoSEQ multiplex PCR assay. TCRdb limited this immuneACCESS table to in-frame rearrangements with V and J called. A share of clones is missing; checked studies link under half to unresolved V genes, and the rest is unexplained. For this sample the table gives around 40,000 clones, of which roughly four fifths were detected only once. The top ten clones comprise 0.75% to 0.9% of the sample. Single viable CD3+CD4+CD8-CD45RO+ cells were sorted as memory CD4+ T cells on a FACSAria II. The sample consisted of memory CD4+ T cells from blood. The receptors were gathered from an adult in good health and CMV-seronegative.

This chain links TRBV19 with TRBJ1-1, with 8 positions matching TRBD1. V lost 5 bases, J lost 5 bases, and 10 bases stayed unmatched. The CDR3 loop spans 15 amino acids. Germline CDR1 reads LNHDA; CDR2 reads SQIVND (reference sequence). CDR3 nucleotide sequence: TGTGCCAGTAGTCTACGACAGGGGAGCAGGACTGAAGCTTTCTTT. It is translated as CASSLRQGSRTEAFF.

The CDR3 protein is CASSLLSLRGHYGYTF. CDR3 coding DNA: TGTGCCAGCAGTTTATTATCCCTGCGGGGTCACTATGGCTACACCTTC. The chain uses TRBV28 and TRBJ1-2; D call uncertain. The germline V gene has CDR1 MDHEN and CDR2 SYDVKM. The CDR3 spans 16 residues. Trimming removed 1 base from V and 3 bases from J, with 15 bases in between.

The chain joins TRBV18 to TRBJ2-5; D remains unclear. V was shortened by 4 bases and J by 0 bases, with 12 bases between the two germline ends. CDR1 is KGHSH, CDR2 LQKENI, per germline. This CDR3 is 15 amino acids long. In nucleotides, the CDR3 is TGTGCCAGCTCACTACGGGCAGCCGACCAAGAGACCCAGTACTTC. Translation: CASSLRAADQETQYF.

This clone has more than one count but fewer than ten. The chain couples TRBV9 to TRBJ2-3; 9 bases are a match to TRBD2. The CDR3 sequence is 16 residues long. Germline-derived CDR1 and CDR2 are SGDLS and YYNGEE. The ends lost 0 bases at V and 4 bases at J; junction bases unmatched: 6. In nucleotides, the CDR3 is TGTGCCAGCAGCGTAGTTGCGGGGGGGTCCGCAGATACGCAGTATTTT. Protein sequence: CASSVVAGGSADTQYF.

V and J are TRBV5-8 and TRBJ1-3; D perhaps matches TRBD1 (6 bases). The V gene's germline CDR1 is SGHTS and CDR2 YDEGEE. Trimming cost V 4 bases and J 3 bases, with 17 bases left between them. The CDR3 has 16 amino acids. CDR3 bases: TGTGCCAGCAGCGCCCTCAGGGGCTTAGGTGGAAACACCATATATTTT. Its translation: CASSALRGLGGNTIYF.

The chain is built from TRBV12-2 and TRBJ2-7. TRBV12-2 counts as a pseudogene. The length of the CDR3 is 14 residues. The CDR3 region has the DNA TGTGCAAGTCGCTTAGTTCCAAAGAACTACGAGCAGTACTTC. The encoded protein is CASRLVPKNYEQYF.

This rearrangement joins TRBV11-2 to TRBJ2-3, with D possibly matching TRBD2 (6 bases). The CDR3 is made up of 17 amino acids. In germline, CDR1 is SGHAT, CDR2 FQNNGV. Trimming took off 1 base at V and 0 bases at J, with 14 bases between the two ends. The chain's CDR3 is CASSLGGARGSTDTQYF. The CDR3 DNA reads TGTGCCAGCAGCTTAGGAGGGGCGCGGGGAAGCACAGATACGCAGTATTTT.

The rearrangement joins TRBV5-8 to TRBJ1-2, with D possibly TRBD1 on 5 matching bases. V shed 4 bases and J shed 8 bases, with 21 bases lying between them. Germline V CDR1 and CDR2: SGHTS, YDEGEE. CDR3 size: 15 residues. The CDR3: CASSPVTAPKRGYTF. The CDR3 nucleotides are TGTGCCAGCAGCCCGGTGACAGCGCCAAAGAGGGGCTACACCTTC.

The V gene is TRBV6-5, the J gene TRBJ2-5; 9 bases are shared with TRBD2. Germline CDR1 MNHEY, CDR2 SVGAGI. V was pared by 2 bases and J by 4 bases, with 5 bases of the junction left unmatched. The CDR3 totals 15 residues. The CDR3 region is CASSYGAGGLETQYF. CDR3 bases: TGTGCCAGCAGTTACGGTGCGGGGGGGCTAGAGACCCAGTACTTC.

This chain links TRBV10-3 with TRBJ2-2; 8 bases match TRBD2. CDR1 ENHRY and CDR2 SYGVKD come from the germline V gene. The CDR3 runs to 16 residues. The V segment lost 6 bases and the J segment 0 bases; nucleotides outside the gene matches: 6. CDR3 DNA: TGTGCCATCAGCCTCGGGGGGGCCGCGAACACCGGGGAGCTGTTTTTT. Its translation: CAISLGGAANTGELFF.

This sequence joins TRBV6-1 and TRBJ2-7, with D possibly TRBD1 on 6 matching bases. V lost 6 bases and J lost 2, with 11 bases in between. The length of the CDR3 is 13 residues. Germline assignment: CDR1 MNHNS and CDR2 SASEGT. CDR3 region: CASSRQVTYEQYF. The DNA of the CDR3 is TGTGCCAGCAGCAGACAGGTTACCTACGAGCAGTACTTC.

The chain links TRBV4-2 to TRBJ2-3, with 12 bases matching TRBD2. Germline assignment: CDR1 LGHNA and CDR2 YNFKEQ. The J segment lost 5 bases and the V segment lost 1 base, leaving 4 bases of the junction unmatched. This CDR3 is built from 16 residues. CDR3: CASSQVGGLAGDTQYF. The CDR3 nucleotides are TGTGCCAGCAGCCAAGTGGGGGGACTAGCGGGAGATACGCAGTATTTT.

The chain recombines TRBV11-2 with TRBJ1-4; 9 nucleotides agree with TRBD1. This CDR3 spans 14 amino acids. Per germline, CDR1 SGHAT and CDR2 FQNNGV. V lost 3 bases and J lost 8; bases outside the gene matches: 4. CDR3 region: CASSLTGGDEKLFF. In DNA form, the CDR3 reads TGTGCCAGCAGCTTGACAGGGGGTGACGAAAAACTGTTTTTT. The full variable domain, rest sourced from reference TRBV11-2 and TRBJ1-4, is EAGVAQSPRYKIIEKRQSVAFWCNPISGHATLYWYQQILGQGPKLLIQFQNNGVVDDSQLPKDRFSAERLKGVDSTLKIQPAKLEDSAVYLCASSLTGGDEKLFFGSGTQLSVL.

The chain carries TRBV10-1 and TRBJ2-5, with 7 bases lining up with TRBD2. Germline CDR1 and CDR2: WNHNN and SYGVQD (reference sequence). The V gene end was trimmed by 5 bases and the J gene end by 3 bases; junction bases not matched to a gene: 3. The CDR3 is 13 residues long. In DNA, the CDR3 is TGCGCCAGCAGTCCCGGGACTAAAGAGACCCAGTACTTC. It yields the protein CASSPGTKETQYF.

The rearrangement links TRBV7-2 to TRBJ1-2; a weak D match, TRBD1 (5 bases). Germline CDR1 reads SGHTA; CDR2 reads FQGNSA. V lost 7 bases to trimming and J lost 4 bases, with 19 bases between them. CDR3 length: 15 amino acids. CDR3 region: CASTHSPGLGYGYTF. DNA for the CDR3: TGTGCCAGCACCCATTCCCCAGGGCTAGGCTATGGCTACACCTTC.

In this sample, this clone turned up a few times. This rearrangement joins TRBV6-5 to TRBJ1-4; D unresolved. Germline assignment: CDR1 MNHEY and CDR2 SVGAGI. V was clipped by 4 bases and J by 0 bases, with 6 bases between them. This CDR3 region has 14 residues. The CDR3 region has the DNA TGTGCCAGCAGTTGGACCTCAACTAATGAAAAACTGTTTTTT. As protein: CASSWTSTNEKLFF.

The V and J genes are TRBV6-1 and TRBJ1-1; possibly TRBD1 for D (5 bases). Per the germline V gene, CDR1 is MNHNS and CDR2 is SASEGT. The V end lost 6 bases, the J end lost 1 base, and 9 bases lay between the germline ends. The CDR3 length is 13 residues. The CDR3 DNA is TGTGCCAGCAGCAGGGTCGGGAACACTGAAGCTTTCTTT. This gives the protein CASSRVGNTEAFF.

The CDR3 DNA follows: TGTGCCAGAAGCTTGGTCAGGCTTTCCTATGGCTACACCTTC. Translation: CARSLVRLSYGYTF. This chain uses TRBV5-3 with TRBJ1-2; D is unresolved. TRBV5-3 is filed as an ORF, its function uncertain. This CDR3 contains 14 residues. V was clipped by 0 bases and J by 4 bases, with 10 bases between them.

The chain carries TRBV7-9 and TRBJ1-1; D call uncertain. CDR1 is SEHNR, CDR2 FQNEAQ, per germline (reference sequence). This CDR3 spans 16 amino acids. Trimming cost V 4 bases and J 0 bases, with 15 bases left between them. CDR3 sequence (DNA): TGTGCCAGCAGCTGGACCCCCCGGCAAATGAACACTGAAGCTTTCTTT. It specifies CASSWTPRQMNTEAFF.

The chain joins TRBV7-3 to TRBJ1-1; D gene uncertain. V lost 0 bases and J 1 base, leaving 9 bases between the germline ends. CDR3 length: 15 amino acids. Germline CDR1 and CDR2: SGHTA and FQGTGA. The CDR3 DNA is TGTGCCAGCAGCTTAACGCGGGCAGGGAACACTGAAGCTTTCTTT. Residues: CASSLTRAGNTEAFF. Looking up the rest from reference TRBV7-3 and TRBJ1-1 gives the full variable domain: GAGVSQTPSNKVTEKGKYVELRCDPISGHTALYWYRQSLGQGPEFLIYFQGTGAADDSGLPNDRFFAVRPEGSVSTLKIQRTERGDSAVYLCASSLTRAGNTEAFFGQGTRLTVV.